The 12 T cell receptor beta chains in this list originate from one sample, sequenced in a study of T cell responses to AZD1222 COVID-19 vaccine. The data were produced by immunoSEQ multiplex PCR, yet TCRdb's version contains in-frame clones alone and is incomplete. The table includes 50,000 to 70,000 clones, roughly 85% detected once. The starting material was peripheral blood, obtained on day 0 of MenACWY control vaccination. The receptors derive from an adult in good health.

The V call is TRBV11-2, the J call TRBJ1-2; 7 nucleotides align to TRBD1. The CDR3 contains 16 residues. The V gene end was trimmed by 5 bases and the J gene end by 2 bases; junction bases not matched to a gene: 11. CDR1 is SGHAT and CDR2 is FQNNGV in the germline V gene. This CDR3 is CASSNPTGIYNYGYTF. In DNA, the CDR3 is TGTGCCAGCAGCAATCCGACAGGGATTTACAACTATGGCTACACCTTC.

The chain has TRBV19 and TRBJ2-2; D unclear. The germline V gene encodes CDR1 LNHDA and CDR2 SQIVND (reference sequence). The V end was cut by 6 bases, the J end by 6 bases, with 8 bases between. The CDR3 spans 12 residues. The CDR3 coding sequence is TGTGCCAGTAGGCAAACGGCCGGGGAGCTGTTTTTT. Amino acid sequence: CASRQTAGELFF.

This rearrangement joins TRBV2 to TRBJ2-3; 11 positions agree with TRBD2. The J segment lost 7 bases and the V segment lost 3 bases, leaving 9 bases of the junction unmatched. This CDR3 comprises 16 residues. Germline-derived CDR1 and CDR2 are SNHLY and FYNNEI. In DNA form, the CDR3 reads TGTGCCAGCAGTGATAAGGCTAGCGGGAGGCCCTATACGCAGTATTTT. This gives the protein CASSDKASGRPYTQYF.

The CDR3 loop reads CSVEDGPNEKLFF. CDR3 DNA sequence: TGCAGCGTTGAAGATGGGCCTAATGAAAAACTGTTTTTT. V is TRBV29-1 and J is TRBJ1-4; D remains ambiguous. The length of the CDR3 is 13 residues. The germline gives CDR1 SQVTM, CDR2 ANQGSEA. Trimming pared 0 bases from V and 3 bases from J, leaving 5 bases between. Variable domain in full (rest from reference TRBV29-1 and TRBJ1-4): SAVISQKPSRDICQRGTSLTIQCQVDSQVTMMFWYRQQPGQSLTLIATANQGSEATYESGFVIDKFPISRPNLTFSTLTVSNMSPEDSSIYLCSVEDGPNEKLFFGSGTQLSVL.

This clone was picked up a small number of times. The V and J genes are TRBV7-9 and TRBJ2-2; D is possibly TRBD2 (6 bases). Germline V CDR1 and CDR2: SEHNR, FQNEAQ (reference sequence). There are 16 residues in the CDR3. V was cut by 4 bases and J by 6 bases, with 18 bases left in between. The CDR3 DNA is TGTGCCAGCAGCTCCCCCAGCGGGCTGGACCCCGGGGAGCTGTTTTTT. As protein: CASSSPSGLDPGELFF.

The chain combines TRBV15 with TRBJ1-4; D is ambiguous. Trimming removed 4 bases at V and 7 bases at J, with 10 bases between. This CDR3 is 13 amino acids long. Germline V gives CDR1 LNHNV, CDR2 YYDKDF (reference sequence). CDR3 sequence reads: CATSKGSGEKLFF. DNA of the CDR3: TGTGCCACCAGCAAAGGGAGTGGTGAAAAACTGTTTTTT.

The genes are TRBV14 and TRBJ1-1; D may be TRBD1 (6 bases). The length of the CDR3 is 14 residues. Trimming pared 6 bases from V and 0 bases from J, leaving 11 bases between. Germline-derived CDR1 and CDR2 are SGHDN and FVKESK. This chain's CDR3 is CASSHNRVNTEAFF. In nucleotides, the CDR3 is TGTGCCAGCAGTCATAACAGGGTGAACACTGAAGCTTTCTTT.

The V call is TRBV6-2 or TRBV6-3, the J call TRBJ2-7; D is uncertain. Germline V gene sequence: CDR1 MNHEY, CDR2 SVGEGT. V lost 6 bases to trimming and J lost 2 bases, with 14 bases between them. This CDR3 has 14 residues. The CDR3 bases are TGTGCCAGCAGCCAAAACGACATTCCCTACGAGCAGTACTTC. As protein: CASSQNDIPYEQYF.

The gene calls are TRBV7-9 and TRBJ2-1; D not resolved. This CDR3 comprises 14 residues. Germline V gives CDR1 SEHNR, CDR2 FQNEAQ (reference sequence). Trimming took off 11 bases at V and 1 base at J, with 15 bases between the two ends. CDR3: CAGNLGASYNEQFF. The CDR3 nucleotides are TGTGCCGGGAACCTAGGAGCTTCCTACAATGAGCAGTTCTTC.

This rearrangement joins TRBV3-1 (or the pseudogene TRBV3-2) to TRBJ2-7; TRBD2 matches at 15 bases. V was pared by 1 base and J by 9 bases, with 10 bases of the junction left unmatched. Looked up from germline, CDR1 is LGHDT and CDR2 is YNNKEL (reference sequence). The CDR3 covers 17 residues. This chain's CDR3 is CASSQVRGGLAGGLQYF. Here the CDR3 DNA reads TGTGCCAGCAGCCAAGTTAGGGGGGGACTAGCGGGAGGTTTGCAGTACTTC.

The chain employs TRBV6-2 or TRBV6-3 and TRBJ2-2; 9 nucleotides line up with TRBD1. Unmatched junction bases numbered 10, after V lost 6 bases and J lost 5 bases. The CDR3 is 16 residues long. CDR1 and CDR2 from the germline V gene are MNHEY and SVGEGT. The DNA for the CDR3 is TGTGCCAGCAGCTCACCTGGGACAGGGAGAACCGGGGAGCTGTTTTTT. Translated, it gives CASSSPGTGRTGELFF.

The V gene is TRBV6-2 or TRBV6-3, the J gene TRBJ2-3; D gene ambiguous. V gave up 5 bases and J gave up 2 bases, with 11 bases separating them. CDR1 and CDR2 (germline): MNHEY, SVGEGT. CDR3 size: 14 residues. In nucleotides, the CDR3 is TGTGCCAGCAGTCCCCGACACCTCACAGATACGCAGTATTTT. Translated: CASSPRHLTDTQYF.